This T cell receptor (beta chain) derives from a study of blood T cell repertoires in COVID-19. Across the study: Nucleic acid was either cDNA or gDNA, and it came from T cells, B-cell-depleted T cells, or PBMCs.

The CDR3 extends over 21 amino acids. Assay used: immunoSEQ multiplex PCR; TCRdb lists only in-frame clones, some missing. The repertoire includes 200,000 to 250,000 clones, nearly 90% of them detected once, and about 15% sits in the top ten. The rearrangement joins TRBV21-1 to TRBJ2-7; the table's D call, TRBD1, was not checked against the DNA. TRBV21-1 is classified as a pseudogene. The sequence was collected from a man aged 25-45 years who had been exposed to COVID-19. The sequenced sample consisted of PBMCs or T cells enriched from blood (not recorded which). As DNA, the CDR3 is TGTGCCAGCAGCATAAATTGGGGAATGAACCTTAAGACAGGGTCTACCTACGAGCAGTACTTC. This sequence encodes CASSINWGMNLKTGSTYEQYF.